This is a list of T cell receptor beta chains from one sample in a study of human T cells and chemical hapten exposure. TCRdb processed the RACE reads anew with MiXCR; each CDR3 protein has one entry. Among around 160,000 distinct CDR3 sequences listed, around 13% were seen once. The input for sequencing was whole blood, taken in connection with sensitization to the hapten diphenylcyclopropenone (DPC). The receptors here all came from a woman in her twenties or thirties with alopecia areata. Some clones in this sample may be carry-over from other donors' samples. Both conserved end residues are part of each CDR3. Fields, in order: D gene, V gene, CDR3 protein. The D gene is left open where the match is weak.

d_gene: TRBD1; v_gene: TRBV14; CDR3aa: CASSQGRGSQETQYF
d_gene: TRBD1; v_gene: TRBV7-6; CDR3aa: CASSAPGQKTQETQYF
d_gene: .; v_gene: TRBV30; CDR3aa: CAWSVAGPGYTF
d_gene: TRBD1; v_gene: TRBV7-3; CDR3aa: CASSRTGDDNSPLHF
d_gene: .; v_gene: TRBV7-3; CDR3aa: CASSLTRQETQYF
d_gene: .; v_gene: TRBV6-6; CDR3aa: CASSPLLGTDNRNTEAFF
d_gene: .; v_gene: TRBV29-1; CDR3aa: CSVVQSEAFF
d_gene: .; v_gene: TRBV10-3; CDR3aa: CAISESQAANTEAFF
d_gene: .; v_gene: TRBV14; CDR3aa: CASSQDFDYGYTF
d_gene: .; v_gene: TRBV28; CDR3aa: CASSWAGTQQYF
d_gene: .; v_gene: TRBV9; CDR3aa: CASSVRQNTGELFF
d_gene: .; v_gene: TRBV12-3/TRBV12-4; CDR3aa: CASSHSRVTGELFF
d_gene: .; v_gene: TRBV15; CDR3aa: CATSRTVNTEAFF
d_gene: TRBD1; v_gene: TRBV6-2/TRBV6-3; CDR3aa: CASRRTGGSSDYGYTF
d_gene: TRBD1; v_gene: TRBV29-1; CDR3aa: CSVRTGQETQYF
d_gene: .; v_gene: TRBV6-2/TRBV6-3; CDR3aa: CASSYLDGLNTEAFF
d_gene: TRBD1; v_gene: TRBV28; CDR3aa: CASTLGGTGAYEQYF